Below, 8 T cell receptor beta chains from the same sample are listed, as sequenced in a study of blood T cell repertoires in COVID-19. The data were produced by immunoSEQ multiplex PCR, yet TCRdb's version contains in-frame clones alone and is incomplete. Here the sample spans approximately 65,000 clones, about 86% being singletons. What was sequenced was peripheral blood. The origin of the receptors is a man aged 45 to 65 with acute or convalescent COVID-19.

This sequence joins TRBV9 and TRBJ2-7, with 8 positions matching TRBD2. The junction had 11 bases not matched to a gene; V was cut back by 4 bases and J by 2 bases. This CDR3 has 16 residues. Per the germline V gene, CDR1 is SGDLS and CDR2 is YYNGEE. The CDR3 reads CASSPRGTSGPYEQYF. The CDR3 DNA follows: TGTGCCAGCAGCCCTAGAGGAACTAGCGGCCCCTACGAGCAGTACTTC.

CDR3 coding DNA: TGTGCCAGCAGTGAAGACTTAGCGGGGCCCGAGACCCAGTACTTC. It yields the protein CASSEDLAGPETQYF. This chain connects TRBV6-1 to TRBJ2-5, with 8 bases fitting TRBD2. Losses at the gene ends were 1 base for V and 5 bases for J; bases not matched to a gene: 6. CDR3 length: 15 amino acids. Germline V gene sequence: CDR1 MNHNS, CDR2 SASEGT.

The chain links TRBV6-6 to TRBJ1-3; D unclear. This CDR3 comprises 16 residues. Deletions cut 2 bases from V and 0 bases from J, with 11 bases between. Per the germline V gene, CDR1 is MNHNY and CDR2 is SVGAGI (reference sequence). This chain's CDR3 is CASSYAGRSSGNTIYF. The CDR3 nucleotides read TGTGCCAGCAGTTACGCCGGGAGAAGCTCTGGAAACACCATATATTTT.

V and J are TRBV5-4 and TRBJ2-3; the D gene is possibly TRBD2 (5 bases). Germline CDR1 SGHNT, CDR2 YYREEE (reference sequence). The V end was cut by 9 bases, the J end by 3 bases, with 14 bases between. The CDR3 runs to 13 residues. This CDR3 is CATQLDSTDTQYF. CDR3 coding DNA: TGTGCCACCCAACTAGATTCAACAGATACGCAGTATTTT.

This clone was recorded once. The V gene is TRBV15, the J gene TRBJ1-1; D is unresolved. The CDR3 loop spans 15 amino acids. V was clipped by 1 base and J by 5 bases, with 14 bases between them. Germline lookup yields CDR1 LNHNV and CDR2 YYDKDF (reference sequence). DNA of the CDR3: TGTGCCACCAGCAGAGGGGAGGTGGGGAGTACTGAAGCTTTCTTT. Its protein is CATSRGEVGSTEAFF.

The genes are TRBV10-2 and TRBJ2-1, with TRBD2 matching 8 bases. V shed 2 bases, J shed 5 bases, and the junction held 8 bases outside the gene matches. This CDR3 contains 16 residues. Germline CDR1 reads WSHSY; CDR2 reads SAAADI. CDR3: CASSEGRGTRDNEQFF. Here the CDR3 DNA reads TGCGCCAGCAGTGAGGGGCGAGGGACTAGGGACAATGAGCAGTTCTTC.

CDR3 in amino acids: CASSSSDRGMVYGYTF. CDR3 bases: TGCGCCAGCAGCTCATCTGACAGGGGGATGGTCTATGGCTACACCTTC. The chain recombines TRBV5-1 with TRBJ1-2; 9 bases fit TRBD1. With 3 bases clipped from V and 4 bases from J, the junction kept 10 bases outside the gene matches. Germline-derived CDR1 and CDR2 are SGHRS and YFSETQ. The CDR3 length is 16 residues.

The chain links TRBV19 to TRBJ1-5, with D possibly matching TRBD1 (5 bases). This CDR3 is built from 13 residues. Germline assignment: CDR1 LNHDA and CDR2 SQIVND (reference sequence). V shed 6 bases and J shed 4 bases, with 10 bases lying between them. This chain's CDR3 is CASRGTVNQPQHF. As DNA, the CDR3 is TGTGCCAGTAGGGGGACTGTGAATCAGCCCCAGCATTTT.